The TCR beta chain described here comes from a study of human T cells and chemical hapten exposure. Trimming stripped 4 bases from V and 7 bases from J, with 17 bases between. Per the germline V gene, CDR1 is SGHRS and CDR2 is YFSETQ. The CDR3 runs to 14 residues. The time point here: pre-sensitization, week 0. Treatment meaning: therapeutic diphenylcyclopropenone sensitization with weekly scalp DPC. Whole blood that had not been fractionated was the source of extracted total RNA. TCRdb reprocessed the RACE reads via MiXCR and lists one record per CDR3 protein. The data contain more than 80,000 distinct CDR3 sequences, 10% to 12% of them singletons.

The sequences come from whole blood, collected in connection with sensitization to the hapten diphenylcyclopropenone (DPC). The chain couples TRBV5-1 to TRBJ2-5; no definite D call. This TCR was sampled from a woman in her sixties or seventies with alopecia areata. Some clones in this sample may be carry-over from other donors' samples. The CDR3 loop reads CASSGDSMSGTQYF. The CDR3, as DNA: TGCGCCAGCAGCGGCGACTCAATGTCAGGGACCCAGTACTTC.